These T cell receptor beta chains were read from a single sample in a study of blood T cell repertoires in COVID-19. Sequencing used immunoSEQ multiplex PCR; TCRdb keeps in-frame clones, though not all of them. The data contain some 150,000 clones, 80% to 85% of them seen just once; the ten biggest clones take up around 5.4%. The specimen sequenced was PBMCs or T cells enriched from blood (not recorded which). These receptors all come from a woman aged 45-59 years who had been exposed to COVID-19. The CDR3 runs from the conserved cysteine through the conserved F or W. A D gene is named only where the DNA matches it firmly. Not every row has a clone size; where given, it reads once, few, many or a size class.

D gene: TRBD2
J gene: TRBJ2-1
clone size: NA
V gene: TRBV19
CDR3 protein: CASSLGLAGAGQFF
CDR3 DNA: TGTGCCAGTAGTCTGGGACTAGCGGGAGCTGGGCAGTTCTTC

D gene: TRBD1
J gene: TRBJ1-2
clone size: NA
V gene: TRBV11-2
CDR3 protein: CASKVGGQGIPGYTF
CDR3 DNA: TGTGCCAGCAAGGTTGGGGGACAGGGTATCCCAGGCTACACCTTC

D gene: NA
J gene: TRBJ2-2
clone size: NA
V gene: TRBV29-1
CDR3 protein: CSVSAGGGPANTGELFF
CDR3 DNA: TGCAGCGTTTCGGCAGGTGGGGGCCCGGCGAACACCGGGGAGCTGTTTTTT

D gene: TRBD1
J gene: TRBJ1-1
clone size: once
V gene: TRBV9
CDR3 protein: CASSGQGAQTKGEAFF
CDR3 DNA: TGTGCCAGCAGCGGACAGGGGGCCCAGACAAAGGGTGAAGCTTTCTTT

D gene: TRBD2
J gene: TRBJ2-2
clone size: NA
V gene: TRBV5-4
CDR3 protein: CASSLRASGSITGELFF
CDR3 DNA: TGTGCCAGCAGCTTGAGGGCTAGCGGGAGCATCACCGGGGAGCTGTTTTTT

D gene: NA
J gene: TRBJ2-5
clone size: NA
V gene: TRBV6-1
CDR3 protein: CASSDLLQETQYF
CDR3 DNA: TGTGCCAGCAGTGATCTACTACAAGAGACCCAGTACTTC

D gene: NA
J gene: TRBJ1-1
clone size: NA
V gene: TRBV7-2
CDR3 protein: CASSFLSFGTSTEAFF
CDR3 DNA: TGTGCCAGCAGCTTCCTCAGCTTTGGGACTTCCACTGAAGCTTTCTTT

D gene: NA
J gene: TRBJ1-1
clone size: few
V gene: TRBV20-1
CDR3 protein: CSASSDRQNTEAFF
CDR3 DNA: TGCAGTGCTAGTAGTGACAGACAGAACACTGAAGCTTTCTTT

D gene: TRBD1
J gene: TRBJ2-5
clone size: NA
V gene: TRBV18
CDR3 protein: CASSPGTGGGETQYF
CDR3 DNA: TGTGCCAGCTCACCCGGGACAGGGGGAGGAGAGACCCAGTACTTC

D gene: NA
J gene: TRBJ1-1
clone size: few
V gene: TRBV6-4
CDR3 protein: CASRISAEDTEAFF
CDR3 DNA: TGTGCCAGCAGAATCTCTGCGGAGGACACTGAAGCTTTCTTT

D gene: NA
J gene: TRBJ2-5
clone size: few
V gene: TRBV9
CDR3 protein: CASSEGPSGETQYF
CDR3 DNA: TGTGCCAGCAGCGAAGGACCGAGCGGGGAGACCCAGTACTTC

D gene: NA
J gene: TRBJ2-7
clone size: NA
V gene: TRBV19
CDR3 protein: CASSIEGVDLREQYF
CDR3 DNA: TGTGCCAGTAGTATAGAAGGGGTGGACCTACGAGAGCAGTACTTC

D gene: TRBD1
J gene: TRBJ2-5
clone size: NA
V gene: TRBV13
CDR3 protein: CASSTLGQAQETQYF
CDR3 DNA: TGTGCCAGCAGCACCCTAGGACAGGCCCAAGAGACCCAGTACTTC

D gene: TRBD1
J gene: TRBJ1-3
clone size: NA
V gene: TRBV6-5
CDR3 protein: CAVTDRGRGNTIYF
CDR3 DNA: TGTGCCGTCACAGACAGGGGAAGGGGGAACACCATATATTTT

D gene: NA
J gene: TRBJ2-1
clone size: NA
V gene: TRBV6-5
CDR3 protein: CASSYSGDEQFF
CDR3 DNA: TGTGCCAGCAGTTATTCCGGGGATGAGCAGTTCTTC

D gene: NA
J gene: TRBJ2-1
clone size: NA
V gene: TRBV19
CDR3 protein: CASSMGGGKQFF
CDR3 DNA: TGTGCCAGTAGTATGGGGGGTGGTAAGCAGTTCTTC

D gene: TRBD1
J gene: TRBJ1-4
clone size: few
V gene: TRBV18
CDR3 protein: CASSLSQGANEKLFF
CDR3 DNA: TGTGCCAGCTCACTCTCGCAGGGGGCTAATGAAAAACTGTTTTTT

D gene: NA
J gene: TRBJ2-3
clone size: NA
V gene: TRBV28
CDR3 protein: CASSLGGGDTDTQYF
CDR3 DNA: TGTGCCAGCAGTTTGGGAGGAGGGGACACAGATACGCAGTATTTT

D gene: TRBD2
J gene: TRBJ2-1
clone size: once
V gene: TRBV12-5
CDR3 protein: CASGGALGTSASYNEQFF
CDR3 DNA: TGTGCTAGTGGAGGGGCGCTTGGGACTAGCGCCTCCTACAATGAGCAGTTCTTC

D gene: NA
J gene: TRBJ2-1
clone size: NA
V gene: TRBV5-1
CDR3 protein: CASSPAGDLGNEQFF
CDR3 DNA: TGCGCCAGCAGCCCCGCCGGGGATCTGGGGAATGAGCAGTTCTTC

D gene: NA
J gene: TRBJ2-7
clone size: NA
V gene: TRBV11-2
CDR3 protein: CASSPNPGGYEQYF
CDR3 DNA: TGTGCCAGCAGCCCAAACCCGGGTGGCTACGAGCAGTACTTC

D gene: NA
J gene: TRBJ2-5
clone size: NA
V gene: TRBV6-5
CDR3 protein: CASGQQIETQYF
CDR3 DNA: TGTGCCAGCGGGCAGCAAATAGAGACCCAGTACTTC

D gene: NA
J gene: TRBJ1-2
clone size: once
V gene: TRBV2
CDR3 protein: CASIPGHRAPYTF
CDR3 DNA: TGTGCCAGCATTCCGGGACATAGAGCGCCCTACACCTTC

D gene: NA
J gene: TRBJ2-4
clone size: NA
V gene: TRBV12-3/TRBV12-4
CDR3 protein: CASSPFTAPIQYF
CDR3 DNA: TGTGCCAGCAGCCCATTCACCGCGCCCATTCAGTACTTC

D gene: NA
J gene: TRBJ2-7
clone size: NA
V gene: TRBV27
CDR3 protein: CASSLLGAAAPPYEQYF
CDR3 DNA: TGTGCCAGCAGTTTATTAGGTGCGGCCGCTCCCCCCTACGAGCAGTACTTC

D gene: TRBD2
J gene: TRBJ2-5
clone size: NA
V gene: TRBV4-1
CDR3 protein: CASSHPSRLAGGRETQYF
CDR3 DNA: TGCGCCAGCAGCCATCCATCACGACTAGCGGGAGGAAGAGAGACCCAGTACTTC

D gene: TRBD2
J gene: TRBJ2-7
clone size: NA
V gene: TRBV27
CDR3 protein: CASRTGTSEEGEQYF
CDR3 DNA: TGTGCCAGCAGGACCGGGACTAGCGAGGAAGGCGAGCAGTACTTC

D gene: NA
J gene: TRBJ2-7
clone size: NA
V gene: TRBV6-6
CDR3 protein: CASSRGGTSSFFEQYF
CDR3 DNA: TGTGCCAGCAGTCGAGGGGGGACGTCCTCCTTTTTCGAGCAGTACTTC

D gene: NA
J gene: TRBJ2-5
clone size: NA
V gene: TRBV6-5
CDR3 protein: CASRKGGREGQYF
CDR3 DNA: TGTGCCAGCAGAAAAGGTGGGAGAGAGGGCCAGTACTTC

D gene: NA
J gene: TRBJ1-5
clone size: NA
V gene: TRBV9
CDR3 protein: CASSVGGPNSNQPQHF
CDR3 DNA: TGTGCCAGCAGCGTCGGGGGACCAAATAGCAATCAGCCCCAGCATTTT

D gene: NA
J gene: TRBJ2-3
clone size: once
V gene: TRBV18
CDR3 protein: CASSPDSTSDTQYF
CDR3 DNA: TGTGCCAGCTCACCCGACTCCACGTCAGATACGCAGTATTTT

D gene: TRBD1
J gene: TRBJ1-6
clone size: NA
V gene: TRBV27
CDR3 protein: CATQRVDRGISPLHF
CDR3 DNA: TGTGCCACCCAGAGGGTAGACAGGGGTATCTCACCCCTCCACTTT

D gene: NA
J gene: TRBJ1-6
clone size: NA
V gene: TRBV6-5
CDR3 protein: CASSYTPGAYNSPLHF
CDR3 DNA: TGTGCCAGCAGTTACACTCCGGGTGCATATAATTCACCCCTCCACTTT

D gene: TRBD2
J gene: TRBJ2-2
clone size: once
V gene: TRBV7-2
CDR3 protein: CASRPAGLVTGELFF
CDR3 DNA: TGTGCCAGCAGGCCTGCGGGACTAGTAACCGGGGAGCTGTTTTTT

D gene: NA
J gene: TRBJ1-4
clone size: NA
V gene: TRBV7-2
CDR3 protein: CASSSFQGLNEKLFF
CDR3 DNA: TGTGCCAGCAGCTCCTTTCAGGGGTTGAATGAAAAACTGTTTTTT

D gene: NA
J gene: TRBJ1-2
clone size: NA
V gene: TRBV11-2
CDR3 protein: CASSLDLSVSYGYTF
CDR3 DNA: TGTGCCAGCAGCTTAGATCTCTCGGTTAGCTATGGCTACACCTTC

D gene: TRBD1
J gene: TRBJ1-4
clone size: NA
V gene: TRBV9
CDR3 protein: CASSTSGQDEKLFF
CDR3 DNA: TGTGCCAGCAGCACCTCGGGACAGGACGAAAAACTGTTTTTT

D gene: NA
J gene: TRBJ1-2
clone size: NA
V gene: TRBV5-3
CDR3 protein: CARSWRQDGYGYTF
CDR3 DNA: TGTGCCAGAAGCTGGCGACAGGACGGATATGGCTACACCTTC

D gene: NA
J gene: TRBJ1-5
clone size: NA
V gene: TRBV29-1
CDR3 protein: CSVWAGINQPQHF
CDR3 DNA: TGCAGCGTTTGGGCAGGGATTAATCAGCCCCAGCATTTT

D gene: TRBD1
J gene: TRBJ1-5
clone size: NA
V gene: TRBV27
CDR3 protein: CASRPMDRGRGQPQHF
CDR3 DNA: TGTGCCAGCAGACCAATGGACAGGGGGCGAGGTCAGCCCCAGCATTTT

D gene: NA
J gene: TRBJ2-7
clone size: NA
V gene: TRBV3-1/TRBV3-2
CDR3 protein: CASSQVDEQYF
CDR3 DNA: TGTGCCAGCAGCCAAGTCGACGAGCAGTACTTC

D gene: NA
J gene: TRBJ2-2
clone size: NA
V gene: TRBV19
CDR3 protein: CASSIEAARGRGRNGELFF
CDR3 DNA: TGTGCCAGTAGTATAGAAGCCGCCCGGGGGCGCGGGAGAAACGGGGAGCTGTTTTTT

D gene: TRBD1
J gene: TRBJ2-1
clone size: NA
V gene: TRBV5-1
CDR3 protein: CASSGAWAGGIQFF
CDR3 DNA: TGCGCCAGCAGCGGCGCGTGGGCAGGGGGCATCCAGTTCTTC

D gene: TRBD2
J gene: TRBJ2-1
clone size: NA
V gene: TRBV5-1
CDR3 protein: CASSLEAGGGYNEQFF
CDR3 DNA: TGCGCCAGCAGCTTGGAAGCGGGAGGGGGGTACAATGAGCAGTTCTTC

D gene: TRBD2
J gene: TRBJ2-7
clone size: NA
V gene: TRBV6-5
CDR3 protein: CASSYPGAGGEQYF
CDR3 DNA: TGTGCCAGCAGTTATCCGGGGGCGGGAGGCGAGCAGTACTTC

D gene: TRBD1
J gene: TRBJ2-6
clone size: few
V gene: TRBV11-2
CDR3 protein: CASSTITGVGANVLTF
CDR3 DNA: TGTGCCAGCAGCACTATAACAGGGGTCGGGGCCAACGTCCTGACTTTC

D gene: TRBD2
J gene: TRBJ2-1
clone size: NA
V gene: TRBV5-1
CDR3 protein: CASSGTSGASYNEQFF
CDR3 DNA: TGCGCCAGCAGCGGTACTAGCGGGGCCTCCTACAATGAGCAGTTCTTC

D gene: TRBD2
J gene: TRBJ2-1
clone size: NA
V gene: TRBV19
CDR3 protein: CASSMGQREGQFF
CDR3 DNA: TGTGCCAGTAGTATGGGGCAGCGGGAGGGGCAGTTCTTC

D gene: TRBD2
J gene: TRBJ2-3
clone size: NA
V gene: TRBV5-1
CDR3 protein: CASSPGRGTDTQYF
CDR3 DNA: TGCGCCAGCAGTCCAGGGAGGGGCACAGATACGCAGTATTTT